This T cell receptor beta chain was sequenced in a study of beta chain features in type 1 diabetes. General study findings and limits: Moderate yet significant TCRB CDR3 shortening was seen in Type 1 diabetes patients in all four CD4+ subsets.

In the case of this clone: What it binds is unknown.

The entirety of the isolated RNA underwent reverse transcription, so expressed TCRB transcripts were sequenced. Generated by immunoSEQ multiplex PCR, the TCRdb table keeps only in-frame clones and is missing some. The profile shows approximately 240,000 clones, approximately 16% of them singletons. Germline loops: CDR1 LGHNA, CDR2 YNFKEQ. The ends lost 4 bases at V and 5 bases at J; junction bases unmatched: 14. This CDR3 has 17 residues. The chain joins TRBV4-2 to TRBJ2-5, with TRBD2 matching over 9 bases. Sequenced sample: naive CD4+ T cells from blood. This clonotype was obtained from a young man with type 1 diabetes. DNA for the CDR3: TGTGCCAGCAGCCGATCGGCGGGTAGCGGGAGCGAGGAGACCCAGTACTTC. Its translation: CASSRSAGSGSEETQYF.